This entry lists 2 T cell receptor beta chains sequenced from one sample in a study of breast tumors, draining lymph nodes, adjacent tissues. The lymph nodes were axillary draining lymph nodes from breast cancer patients. TCRdb passed the multiplex PCR reads through MiXCR, listing each CDR3 protein once. Found here are some 250,000 distinct CDR3 sequences, 30% to 35% of them singletons; the top ten hold approximately 3.6%. The sequenced material came from axillary lymph node tissue. The receptor source for this set is a female donor with breast cancer. Some clones in this sample may be carry-over from other donors' samples.

This clonotype was counted ten times or more. The rearrangement uses TRBV6-5 and TRBJ2-5; D may match TRBD1 or TRBD2 (6 bases each). V lost 5 bases to trimming and J lost 5 bases, with 18 bases between them. In germline, CDR1 is MNHEY, CDR2 SVGAGI. CDR3 length: 15 residues. The CDR3 DNA reads as TGTGCCAGCAGTCCTCGGGGGCGGCTGGGGGAGACCCAGTACTTC. This gives the protein CASSPRGRLGETQYF.

The table lists this clonotype with many counts. V is TRBV6-2 or TRBV6-3 and J is TRBJ1-6, with unresolved D. Per germline, CDR1 MNHEY and CDR2 SVGEGT. CDR3 length equals 13 residues. V lost 5 bases and J 7 bases, leaving 9 bases between the germline ends. The CDR3 loop reads CASSQLGNSPLHF. DNA for the CDR3: TGTGCCAGCAGTCAGCTAGGGAATTCACCCCTCCACTTT.